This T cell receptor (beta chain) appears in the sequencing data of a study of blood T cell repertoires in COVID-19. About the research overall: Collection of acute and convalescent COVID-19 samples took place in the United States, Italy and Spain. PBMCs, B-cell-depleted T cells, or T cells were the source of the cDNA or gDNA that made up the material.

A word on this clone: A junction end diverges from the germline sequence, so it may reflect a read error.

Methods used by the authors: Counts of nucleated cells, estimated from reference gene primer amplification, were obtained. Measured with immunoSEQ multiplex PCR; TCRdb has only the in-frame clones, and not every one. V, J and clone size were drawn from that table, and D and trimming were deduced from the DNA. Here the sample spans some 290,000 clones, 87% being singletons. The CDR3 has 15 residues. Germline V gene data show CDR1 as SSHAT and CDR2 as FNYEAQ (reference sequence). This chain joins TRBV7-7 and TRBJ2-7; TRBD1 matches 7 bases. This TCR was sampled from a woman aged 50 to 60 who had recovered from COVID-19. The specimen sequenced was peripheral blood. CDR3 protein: CASSLLQGSAYEQYF. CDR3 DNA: TGTGCTAGCAGCTTGTTACAGGGGTCAGCCTACGAGCAGTACTTC.